These T cell receptor beta chains were read from a single sample in a study of T cell responses to AZD1222 COVID-19 vaccine. Using immunoSEQ multiplex PCR, the repertoire was profiled, and TCRdb retains in-frame clones only, with some absent. The data show over 75,000 clones, with 75% to 90% seen just once and roughly 29% held by the top ten. The material sequenced was peripheral blood, taken on day 0 of AZD1222 vaccination. The receptors derive from an adult in good health. The CDR3 runs from the conserved cysteine through the conserved F or W. The order of the fields is CDR3 protein, CDR3 DNA, clone size, D gene, J gene, V gene. A D gene is named only where the DNA matches it firmly. Rows may omit the clone size; those that give it use once, few, many or a size class.

CDR3: CATSRPGVAGSSYNEQFF; DNA: TGTGCCACCAGCAGACCAGGGGTAGCGGGGAGCTCCTACAATGAGCAGTTCTTC; size: .; D: TRBD2; J: TRBJ2-1; V: TRBV15
CDR3: CASGTQGTRYGYTF; DNA: TGTGCTAGTGGGACACAGGGGACGAGGTATGGCTACACCTTC; size: once; D: TRBD1; J: TRBJ1-2; V: TRBV12-5
CDR3: CASSVKGAGQPQHF; DNA: TGTGCCAGCAGTGTAAAGGGGGCAGGTCAGCCCCAGCATTTT; size: .; D: TRBD1; J: TRBJ1-5; V: TRBV2
CDR3: CASSPWSSGMNTGELFF; DNA: TGTGCCAGCAGTCCTTGGAGTAGCGGGATGAACACCGGGGAGCTGTTTTTT; size: .; D: TRBD2; J: TRBJ2-2; V: TRBV28
CDR3: CASSATRENEKLFF; DNA: TGTGCCAGCAGCGCGACGCGGGAAAATGAAAAACTGTTTTTT; size: .; D: .; J: TRBJ1-4; V: TRBV9
CDR3: CASSLGEKPNQPQHF; DNA: TGTGCCAGCAGCTTAGGTGAAAAGCCTAATCAGCCCCAGCATTTT; size: .; D: .; J: TRBJ1-5; V: TRBV12-1
CDR3: CASSAGASTYNEQFF; DNA: TGTGCCAGCAGCGCTGGGGCTTCCACCTACAATGAGCAGTTCTTC; size: .; D: .; J: TRBJ2-1; V: TRBV2
CDR3: CASSLRRREGPQHNEQFF; DNA: TGTGCCAGCAGCCTTCGTCGGCGGGAGGGCCCTCAGCATAATGAGCAGTTCTTC; size: .; D: TRBD2; J: TRBJ2-1; V: TRBV9
CDR3: CASSPGVRPDTQYF; DNA: TGTGCCAGCAGCCCAGGGGTAAGACCAGATACGCAGTATTTT; size: .; D: .; J: TRBJ2-3; V: TRBV28
CDR3: CASSPSDSWNTEAFF; DNA: TGTGCCAGCTCACCAAGCGACAGTTGGAACACTGAAGCTTTCTTT; size: .; D: .; J: TRBJ1-1; V: TRBV18
CDR3: CASLRRGVNEQFF; DNA: TGTGCCAGCCTACGACGTGGGGTCAATGAGCAGTTCTTC; size: .; D: .; J: TRBJ2-1; V: TRBV28
CDR3: CASSPYGKSLFKAGGEEFRYGYTF; DNA: TGTGCCAGCAGCCCATACGGTAAAAGCCTTTTTAAGGCAGGGGGCGAGGAATTTCGGTATGGCTACACCTTC; size: .; D: TRBD1; J: TRBJ1-2; V: TRBV28
CDR3: CASKGQGTYGYTF; DNA: TGCGCCAGCAAAGGACAGGGAACCTATGGCTACACCTTC; size: once; D: TRBD1; J: TRBJ1-2; V: TRBV5-1
CDR3: CASSLSTDTQYF; DNA: TGTGCCAGCAGTTTGAGCACAGATACGCAGTATTTT; size: .; D: .; J: TRBJ2-3; V: TRBV28
CDR3: CASSRTGYQPQHF; DNA: TGTGCCAGTAGTAGAACAGGGTACCAGCCCCAGCATTTT; size: .; D: .; J: TRBJ1-5; V: TRBV19
CDR3: CAWSMLAGYTGELFF; DNA: TGTGCCTGGAGTATGCTAGCGGGGTACACCGGGGAGCTGTTTTTT; size: .; D: TRBD2; J: TRBJ2-2; V: TRBV30
CDR3: CASSYRENNEQFF; DNA: TGTGCCAGCAGTTACAGGGAGAACAATGAGCAGTTCTTC; size: .; D: .; J: TRBJ2-1; V: TRBV6-2/TRBV6-3
CDR3: CASSPRPTATPLDYGYTF; DNA: TGTGCCAGCAGCCCCAGGCCCACAGCCACACCTTTGGACTATGGCTACACCTTC; size: .; D: .; J: TRBJ1-2; V: TRBV11-2
CDR3: CASQAPDYGYTF; DNA: TGTGCCAGTCAAGCCCCAGACTATGGCTACACCTTC; size: .; D: .; J: TRBJ1-2; V: TRBV19
CDR3: CASSEGGFTEAFF; DNA: TGTGCCAGCAGTGAAGGTGGGTTTACTGAAGCTTTCTTT; size: .; D: .; J: TRBJ1-1; V: TRBV6-1
CDR3: CAISESNQPQHF; DNA: TGTGCCATCAGTGAGAGCAATCAGCCCCAGCATTTT; size: .; D: .; J: TRBJ1-5; V: TRBV10-3
CDR3: CASRQVGTEAFF; DNA: TGTGCCAGCCGACAGGTGGGCACTGAAGCTTTCTTT; size: .; D: .; J: TRBJ1-1; V: TRBV19
CDR3: CASKSDKGPTDTQYF; DNA: TGTGCCAGCAAGTCGGACAAGGGTCCCACAGATACGCAGTATTTT; size: once; D: .; J: TRBJ2-3; V: TRBV6-5
CDR3: CAWSVRRVMNTEAFF; DNA: TGTGCCTGGAGTGTACGGCGGGTTATGAACACTGAAGCTTTCTTT; size: .; D: .; J: TRBJ1-1; V: TRBV30
CDR3: CASSTPQDNEQFF; DNA: TGTGCCAGCAGCACCCCTCAGGACAATGAGCAGTTCTTC; size: few; D: .; J: TRBJ2-1; V: TRBV11-1
CDR3: CASSLWDPKAGELFF; DNA: TGCGCCAGCAGCTTGTGGGACCCTAAGGCCGGGGAGCTGTTTTTT; size: .; D: .; J: TRBJ2-2; V: TRBV5-1
CDR3: CASSDRAQNIQYF; DNA: TGTGCCAGCAGTGACAGGGCCCAAAACATTCAGTACTTC; size: once; D: .; J: TRBJ2-4; V: TRBV6-1
CDR3: CASTSQGALLGTYEQYF; DNA: TGTGCCAGCACTTCACAGGGCGCCTTGTTGGGAACCTACGAGCAGTACTTC; size: .; D: .; J: TRBJ2-7; V: TRBV7-9
CDR3: CASSLAGGQEAFF; DNA: TGTGCCAGCAGCTTGGCCGGGGGCCAGGAGGCTTTCTTT; size: .; D: .; J: TRBJ1-1; V: TRBV5-4
CDR3: CASSPGTGSSYEQYF; DNA: TGTGCCAGCAGCCCCGGGACAGGGAGCTCCTACGAGCAGTACTTC; size: .; D: TRBD1; J: TRBJ2-7; V: TRBV6-6
CDR3: CAISDTGGQRYEQYF; DNA: TGTGCCATCAGTGATACGGGGGGCCAGAGGTACGAGCAGTACTTC; size: .; D: .; J: TRBJ2-7; V: TRBV10-3
CDR3: CASSQFVGNEQFF; DNA: TGTGCCAGCAGCCAGTTTGTGGGGAATGAGCAGTTCTTC; size: .; D: .; J: TRBJ2-1; V: TRBV14
CDR3: CATHGMGDEQFF; DNA: TGTGCCACCCACGGTATGGGGGATGAGCAGTTCTTC; size: .; D: .; J: TRBJ2-1; V: TRBV19
CDR3: CASSDKMGAGQPQHF; DNA: TGTGCCAGCAGTGATAAGATGGGGGCTGGGCAGCCCCAGCATTTT; size: .; D: .; J: TRBJ1-5; V: TRBV2
CDR3: CASSQDFIGGRTNGYTF; DNA: TGTGCCAGCAGCCAAGATTTTATCGGGGGTCGAACGAATGGCTACACCTTC; size: once; D: .; J: TRBJ1-2; V: TRBV14
CDR3: CASSKRLAGVDNEQFF; DNA: TGTGCCAGTAGTAAACGACTAGCGGGAGTCGACAATGAGCAGTTCTTC; size: few; D: TRBD2; J: TRBJ2-1; V: TRBV19
CDR3: CASSPVSLNAFF; DNA: TGTGCCAGCAGCCCGGTCAGCCTGAATGCTTTCTTT; size: .; D: .; J: TRBJ1-1; V: TRBV2
CDR3: CASTGARGQGEQFF; DNA: TGTGCCAGTACCGGGGCCAGGGGGCAGGGTGAGCAGTTCTTC; size: .; D: TRBD1; J: TRBJ2-1; V: TRBV19
CDR3: CASGSPSGTANTGELFF; DNA: TGTGCTAGTGGTTCGCCCTCCGGGACGGCGAACACCGGGGAGCTGTTTTTT; size: .; D: .; J: TRBJ2-2; V: TRBV12-5
CDR3: CASSLTGTSNQPQHF; DNA: TGTGCCAGCAGTCTCACAGGTACCAGCAATCAGCCCCAGCATTTT; size: .; D: .; J: TRBJ1-5; V: TRBV27
CDR3: CAISEPSGNSYEQYF; DNA: TGTGCCATCAGTGAGCCTAGCGGGAACTCCTACGAGCAGTACTTC; size: .; D: TRBD2; J: TRBJ2-7; V: TRBV10-3
CDR3: CASSLGFTDTIYF; DNA: TGTGCCAGCAGTTTGGGGTTTACGGACACCATATATTTT; size: .; D: .; J: TRBJ1-3; V: TRBV6-5
CDR3: CASSPPRDRGLGTQYF; DNA: TGTGCCAGCTCACCACCCCGGGACAGAGGATTAGGGACCCAGTACTTC; size: .; D: TRBD1; J: TRBJ2-5; V: TRBV18
CDR3: CASSGGTARTGELFF; DNA: TGTGCCAGCAGCGGGGGTACTGCTCGCACCGGGGAGCTGTTTTTT; size: few; D: .; J: TRBJ2-2; V: TRBV7-2
CDR3: CASSATSGGTGELFF; DNA: TGTGCCAGCAGCGCCACTAGCGGTGGGACCGGGGAGCTGTTTTTT; size: once; D: TRBD2; J: TRBJ2-2; V: TRBV9
CDR3: CASSKSAEPSYNEQFF; DNA: TGTGCCAGTAGTAAATCCGCGGAGCCCTCCTACAATGAGCAGTTCTTC; size: .; D: .; J: TRBJ2-1; V: TRBV19
CDR3: CASSVDQTTDTQYF; DNA: TGTGCCAGCAGCGTAGACCAGACCACAGATACGCAGTATTTT; size: once; D: .; J: TRBJ2-3; V: TRBV9
CDR3: CASSLNGQGALETQYF; DNA: TGTGCCAGCAGCCTCAACGGACAGGGGGCATTAGAGACCCAGTACTTC; size: .; D: TRBD1; J: TRBJ2-5; V: TRBV3-1/TRBV3-2
CDR3: CASSQDRYEANEKLFF; DNA: TGCGCCAGCAGCCAAGATCGATATGAGGCTAATGAAAAACTGTTTTTT; size: .; D: .; J: TRBJ1-4; V: TRBV4-1
CDR3: CASSQVSGGKGHEKLFF; DNA: TGTGCCAGCAGCCAGGTTTCAGGGGGAAAGGGGCATGAAAAACTGTTTTTT; size: .; D: TRBD1; J: TRBJ1-4; V: TRBV3-1/TRBV3-2
CDR3: CASSFGSARDEQYF; DNA: TGTGCCAGCAGTTTCGGGAGTGCTCGGGACGAGCAGTACTTC; size: .; D: .; J: TRBJ2-7; V: TRBV6-5
CDR3: CVSGLGTGTGAFF; DNA: TGTGTTAGTGGTTTGGGGACGGGAACGGGAGCTTTCTTT; size: once; D: .; J: TRBJ1-1; V: TRBV12-5
CDR3: CASSQYPQGVSFFGYTF; DNA: TGTGCCAGCAGCCAATATCCTCAGGGGGTATCTTTCTTTGGCTACACCTTC; size: .; D: TRBD1; J: TRBJ1-2; V: TRBV11-3
CDR3: CASSWAGGIGYGYTF; DNA: TGTGCCAGCAGTTGGGCAGGGGGCATCGGCTATGGCTACACCTTC; size: .; D: TRBD1; J: TRBJ1-2; V: TRBV27
CDR3: CASSSYRAPGEKLFF; DNA: TGTGCCAGCAGTTCCTACAGGGCGCCTGGCGAAAAACTGTTTTTT; size: .; D: .; J: TRBJ1-4; V: TRBV27
CDR3: CASISLAGAHTGELFF; DNA: TGTGCCAGTATCTCGCTAGCGGGAGCCCACACCGGGGAGCTGTTTTTT; size: .; D: TRBD2; J: TRBJ2-2; V: TRBV19
CDR3: CATSRDPTSVRNIQYF; DNA: TGTGCCACCAGCAGAGATCCTACCAGCGTTCGAAACATTCAGTACTTC; size: .; D: .; J: TRBJ2-4; V: TRBV15
CDR3: CASSLWTSGNTGELFF; DNA: TGTGCCAGCAGTTTATGGACTAGCGGGAACACCGGGGAGCTGTTTTTT; size: medium-sized; D: TRBD2; J: TRBJ2-2; V: TRBV28